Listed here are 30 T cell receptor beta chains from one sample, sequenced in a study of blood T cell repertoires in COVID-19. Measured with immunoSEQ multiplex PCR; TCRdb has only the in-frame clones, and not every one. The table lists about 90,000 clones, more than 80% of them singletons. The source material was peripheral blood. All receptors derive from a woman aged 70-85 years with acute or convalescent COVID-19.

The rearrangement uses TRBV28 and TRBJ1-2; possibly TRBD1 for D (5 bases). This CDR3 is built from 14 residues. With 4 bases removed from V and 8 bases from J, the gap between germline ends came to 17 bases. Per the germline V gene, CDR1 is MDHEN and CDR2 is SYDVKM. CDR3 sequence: CASSSLPRGIGYTF. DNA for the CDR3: TGTGCCAGCAGTTCTCTCCCTAGGGGAATCGGCTACACCTTC.

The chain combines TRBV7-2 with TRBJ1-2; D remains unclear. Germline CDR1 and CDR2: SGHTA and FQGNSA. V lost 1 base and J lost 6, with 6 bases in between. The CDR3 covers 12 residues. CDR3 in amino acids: CASSLGGDGYTF. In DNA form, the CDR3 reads TGTGCCAGCAGCTTAGGGGGAGATGGCTACACCTTC.

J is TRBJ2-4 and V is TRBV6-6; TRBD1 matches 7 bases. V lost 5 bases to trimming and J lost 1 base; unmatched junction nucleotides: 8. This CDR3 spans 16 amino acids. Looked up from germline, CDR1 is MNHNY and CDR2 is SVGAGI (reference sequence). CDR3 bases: TGTGCCAGCAGTCACATGACAGGGAACGCCAAAAACATTCAGTACTTC. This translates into CASSHMTGNAKNIQYF.

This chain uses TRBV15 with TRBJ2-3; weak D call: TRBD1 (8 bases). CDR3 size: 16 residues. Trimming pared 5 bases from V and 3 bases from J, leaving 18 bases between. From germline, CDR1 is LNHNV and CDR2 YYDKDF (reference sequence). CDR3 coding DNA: TGTGCCACCAGCCGGGCCGGACAGGGAGGGACAGATACGCAGTATTTT. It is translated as CATSRAGQGGTDTQYF.

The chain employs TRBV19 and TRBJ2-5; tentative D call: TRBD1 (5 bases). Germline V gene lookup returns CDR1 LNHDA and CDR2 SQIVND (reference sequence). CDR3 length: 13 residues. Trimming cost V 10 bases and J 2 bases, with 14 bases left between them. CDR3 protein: CATTPGNQETQYF. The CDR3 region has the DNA TGTGCCACCACTCCAGGGAATCAAGAGACCCAGTACTTC.

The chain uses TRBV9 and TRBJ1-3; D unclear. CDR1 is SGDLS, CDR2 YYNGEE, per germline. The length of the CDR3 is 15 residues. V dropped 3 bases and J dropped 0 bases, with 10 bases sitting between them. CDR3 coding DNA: TGTGCCAGCAGCGGAGGACTGTACTCTGGAAACACCATATATTTT. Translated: CASSGGLYSGNTIYF.

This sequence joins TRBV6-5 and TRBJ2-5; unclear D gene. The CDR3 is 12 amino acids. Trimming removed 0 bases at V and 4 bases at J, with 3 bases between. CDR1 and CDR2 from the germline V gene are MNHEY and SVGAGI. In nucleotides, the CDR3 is TGTGCCAGCAGTTACTCGCGAGAGACCCAGTACTTC. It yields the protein CASSYSRETQYF.

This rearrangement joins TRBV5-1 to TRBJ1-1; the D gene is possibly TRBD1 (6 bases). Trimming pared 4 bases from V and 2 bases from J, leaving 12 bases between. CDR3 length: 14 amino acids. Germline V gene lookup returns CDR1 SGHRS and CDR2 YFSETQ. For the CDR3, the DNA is TGCGCCAGCAGCGTGAACAGGGTAAACACTGAAGCTTTCTTT. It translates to CASSVNRVNTEAFF.

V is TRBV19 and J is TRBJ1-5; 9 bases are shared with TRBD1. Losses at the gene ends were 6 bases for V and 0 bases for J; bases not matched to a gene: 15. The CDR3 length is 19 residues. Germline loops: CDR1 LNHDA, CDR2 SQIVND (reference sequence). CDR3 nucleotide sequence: TGTGCCAGTAGCCTCGGGACAGGGCGAATATCGAATAGCAATCAGCCCCAGCATTTT. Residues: CASSLGTGRISNSNQPQHF.

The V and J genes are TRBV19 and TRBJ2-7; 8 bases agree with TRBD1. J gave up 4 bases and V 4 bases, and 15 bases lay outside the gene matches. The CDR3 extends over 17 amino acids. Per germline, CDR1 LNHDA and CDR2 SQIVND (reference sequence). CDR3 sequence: CASSTPGLSGGTYEQYF. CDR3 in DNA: TGTGCCAGTAGTACCCCCGGCCTATCAGGGGGCACTTACGAGCAGTACTTC.

The CDR3 here is CAWSGRDGQGLEQYF. CDR3 coding DNA: TGTGCCTGGAGTGGACGGGATGGACAGGGCCTCGAGCAGTACTTC. This rearrangement joins TRBV30 to TRBJ2-7; 8 bases map to TRBD1. The CDR3 contains 15 residues. V gave up 1 base and J gave up 6 bases; unmatched junction bases: 11. The germline gives CDR1 GTSNPN, CDR2 SVGIG (reference sequence).

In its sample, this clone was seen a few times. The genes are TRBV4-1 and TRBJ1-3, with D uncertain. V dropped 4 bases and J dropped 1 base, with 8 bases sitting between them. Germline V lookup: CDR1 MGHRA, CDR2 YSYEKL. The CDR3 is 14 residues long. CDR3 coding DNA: TGCGCCAGCAGCCTGCGGGATTCTGGAAACACCATATATTTT. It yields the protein CASSLRDSGNTIYF.

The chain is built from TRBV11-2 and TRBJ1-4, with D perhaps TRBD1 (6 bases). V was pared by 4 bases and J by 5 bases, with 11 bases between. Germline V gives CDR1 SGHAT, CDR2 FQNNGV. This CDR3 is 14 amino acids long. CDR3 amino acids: CASSSQGINEKLFF. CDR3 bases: TGTGCCAGCAGCTCACAGGGTATAAATGAAAAACTGTTTTTT.

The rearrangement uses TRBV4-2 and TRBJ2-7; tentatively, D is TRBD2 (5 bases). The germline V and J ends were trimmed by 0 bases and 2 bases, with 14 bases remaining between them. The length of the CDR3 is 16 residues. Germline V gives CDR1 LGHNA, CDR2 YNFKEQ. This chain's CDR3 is CASSQDLARRTYEQYF. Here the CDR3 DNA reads TGTGCCAGCAGCCAAGATTTAGCTAGGAGGACCTACGAGCAGTACTTC.

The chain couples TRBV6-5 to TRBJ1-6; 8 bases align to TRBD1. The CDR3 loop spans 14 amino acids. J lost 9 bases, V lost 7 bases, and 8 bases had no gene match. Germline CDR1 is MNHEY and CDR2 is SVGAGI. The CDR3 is CASTSGQGGSPLHF. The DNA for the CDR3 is TGTGCCAGCACCTCCGGACAGGGAGGTTCACCCCTCCACTTT.

Here the CDR3 reads CASRNTGERNTIYF. The CDR3, as DNA: TGTGCCAGCAGAAACACAGGGGAAAGAAACACCATATATTTT. This chain links TRBV6-5 with TRBJ1-3; 7 bases agree with TRBD1. The V and J ends lost 6 bases and 5 bases, in that order; junction bases with no gene match: 7. Per germline, CDR1 MNHEY and CDR2 SVGAGI. The CDR3 is made up of 14 amino acids.

The CDR3 loop reads CASSLVRAGELFF. As DNA, the CDR3 is TGTGCCAGCAGCCTCGTCCGGGCCGGGGAGCTGTTTTTT. J is TRBJ2-2 and V is TRBV7-3; D is unresolved. The germline V gene has CDR1 SGHTA and CDR2 FQGTGA. V was shortened by 5 bases and J by 6 bases, with 10 bases between the two germline ends. The CDR3 runs 13 residues.

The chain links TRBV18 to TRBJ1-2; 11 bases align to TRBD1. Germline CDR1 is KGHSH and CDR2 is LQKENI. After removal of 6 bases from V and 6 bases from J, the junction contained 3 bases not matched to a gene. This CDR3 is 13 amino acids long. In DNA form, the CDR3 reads TGTGCCAGCTCGCAGGGACAGGGGGATGGCTACACCTTC. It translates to CASSQGQGDGYTF.

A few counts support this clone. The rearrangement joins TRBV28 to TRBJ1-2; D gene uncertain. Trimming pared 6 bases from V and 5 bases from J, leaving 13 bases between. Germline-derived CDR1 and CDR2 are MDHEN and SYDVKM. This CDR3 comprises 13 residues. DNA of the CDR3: TGTGCCAGCAGGGAGTCGCCTGAGTATGGCTACACCTTC. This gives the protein CASRESPEYGYTF.

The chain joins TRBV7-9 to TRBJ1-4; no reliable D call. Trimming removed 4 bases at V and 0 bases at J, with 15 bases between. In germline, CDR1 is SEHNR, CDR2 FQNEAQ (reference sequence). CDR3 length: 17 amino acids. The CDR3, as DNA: TGTGCCAGCAGCTCGACCCCAGGTGGTGCAACTAATGAAAAACTGTTTTTT. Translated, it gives CASSSTPGGATNEKLFF.

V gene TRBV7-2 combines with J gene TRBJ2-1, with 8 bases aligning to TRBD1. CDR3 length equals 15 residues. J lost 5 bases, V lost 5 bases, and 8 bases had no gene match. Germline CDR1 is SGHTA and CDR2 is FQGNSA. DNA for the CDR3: TGTGCCAGCAGCGTAGTTGGGACAGGCGACAATGAGCAGTTCTTC. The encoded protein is CASSVVGTGDNEQFF.

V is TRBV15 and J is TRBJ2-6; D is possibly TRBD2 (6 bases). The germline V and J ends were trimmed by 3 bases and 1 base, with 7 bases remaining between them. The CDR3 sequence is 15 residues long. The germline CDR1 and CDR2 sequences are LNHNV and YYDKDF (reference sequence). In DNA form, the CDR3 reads TGTGCCACCAGCAGGGAGGGTTCTGGGGCCAACGTCCTGACTTTC. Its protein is CATSREGSGANVLTF.

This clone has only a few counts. CDR3 nucleotide sequence: TGTGCCAGCAGCCAAGCTAGCGGGAACACCGGGGAGCTGTTTTTT. This encodes CASSQASGNTGELFF. The chain uses TRBV4-2 and TRBJ2-2; 7 nucleotides align to TRBD2. The CDR3 extends over 15 amino acids. Trimming removed 1 base from V and 1 base from J; junction bases left unmatched: 0. Germline V lookup: CDR1 LGHNA, CDR2 YNFKEQ.

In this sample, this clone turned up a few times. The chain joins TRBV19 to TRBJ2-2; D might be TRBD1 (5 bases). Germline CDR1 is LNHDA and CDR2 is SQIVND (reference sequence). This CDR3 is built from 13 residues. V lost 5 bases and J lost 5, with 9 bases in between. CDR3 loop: CASSGRVTGELFF. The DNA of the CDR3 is TGTGCCAGTAGTGGCAGGGTTACCGGGGAGCTGTTTTTT.

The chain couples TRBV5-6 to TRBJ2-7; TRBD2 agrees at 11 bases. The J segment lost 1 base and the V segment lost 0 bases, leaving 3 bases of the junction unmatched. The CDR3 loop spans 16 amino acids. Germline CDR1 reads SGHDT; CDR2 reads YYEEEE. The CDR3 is CASSLGLAGGSYEQYF. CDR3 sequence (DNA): TGTGCCAGCAGCTTGGGCCTAGCGGGGGGTTCCTACGAGCAGTACTTC. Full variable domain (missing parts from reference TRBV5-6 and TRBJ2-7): DAGVTQSPTHLIKTRGQQVTLRCSPKSGHDTVSWYQQALGQGPQFIFQYYEEEERQRGNFPDRFSGHQFPNYSSELNVNALLLGDSALYLCASSLGLAGGSYEQYFGPGTRLTVT.

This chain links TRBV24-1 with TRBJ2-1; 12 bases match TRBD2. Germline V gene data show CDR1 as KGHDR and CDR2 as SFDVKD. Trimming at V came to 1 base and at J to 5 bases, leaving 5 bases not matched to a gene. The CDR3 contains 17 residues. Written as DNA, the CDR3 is TGTGCCACCAGTGATTTTCCGGGACTAGCGGGTAACAATGAGCAGTTCTTC. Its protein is CATSDFPGLAGNNEQFF.

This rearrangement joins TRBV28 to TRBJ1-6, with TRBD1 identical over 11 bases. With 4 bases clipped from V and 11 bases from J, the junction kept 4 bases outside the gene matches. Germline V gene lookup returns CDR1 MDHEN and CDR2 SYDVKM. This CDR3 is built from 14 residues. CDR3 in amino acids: CASSSGTGGPPLHF. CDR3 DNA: TGTGCCAGCAGTTCCGGGACAGGGGGGCCACCCCTCCACTTT.

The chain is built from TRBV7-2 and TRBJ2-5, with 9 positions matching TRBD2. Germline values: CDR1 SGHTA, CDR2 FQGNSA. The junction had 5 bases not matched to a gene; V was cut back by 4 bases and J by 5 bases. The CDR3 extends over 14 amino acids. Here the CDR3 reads CASSSGTSRETQYF. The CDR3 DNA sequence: TGTGCCAGCAGCTCCGGGACTAGCAGGGAGACCCAGTACTTC.

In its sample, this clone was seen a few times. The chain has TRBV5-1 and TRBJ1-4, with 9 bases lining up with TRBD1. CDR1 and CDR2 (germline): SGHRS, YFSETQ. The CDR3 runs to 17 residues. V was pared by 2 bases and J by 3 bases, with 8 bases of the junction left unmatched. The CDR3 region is CASSLQQGAFSNEKLFF. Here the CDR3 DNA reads TGCGCCAGCAGCTTACAACAGGGGGCGTTTTCTAATGAAAAACTGTTTTTT.

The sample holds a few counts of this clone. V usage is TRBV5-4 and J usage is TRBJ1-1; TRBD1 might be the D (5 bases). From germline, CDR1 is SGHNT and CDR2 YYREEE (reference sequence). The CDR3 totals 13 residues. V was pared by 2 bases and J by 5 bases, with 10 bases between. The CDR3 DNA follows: TGTGCCAGCAGCTTATACGGGGGGACTGAAGCTTTCTTT. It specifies CASSLYGGTEAFF.